This TCR beta chain stems from a study of a mutant IDH1 vaccine in newly diagnosed glioma. A note on this clone: Its target is not known.

Sample time point: week 35, safety follow-up. Each vaccine dose was 300 ug of mutant IDH1 20-mer peptide, with topical imiquimod. Generated by immunoSEQ multiplex PCR, the TCRdb table keeps only in-frame clones and is missing some. The data hold over 55,000 clones, with 75% to 85% observed a single time. V shed 5 bases and J shed 4 bases, with 10 bases lying between them. The CDR3 spans 13 residues. Germline-derived CDR1 and CDR2 are SGHTA and FQGNSA. The chain combines TRBV7-2 with TRBJ2-3; D is undetermined. This TCR was sampled from a man aged 40-49 years with glioma. Source: PBMCs, taken from a glioma patient whose treatment included an IDH1 peptide vaccine. This CDR3 is CASSRFGSDTQYF. The CDR3 nucleotides are TGTGCCAGCAGCCGTTTCGGCTCAGATACGCAGTATTTT.